This TCR beta chain was sequenced for a study of response to subunit inactivated influenza vaccine. In germline, CDR1 is SEHNR, CDR2 FQNEAQ (reference sequence). J lost 5 bases, V lost 5 bases, and 7 bases had no gene match. This CDR3 region has 15 residues. Worth noting for this clonotype: What it recognizes is unknown.

Study-level points and caveats: T cells newly recruited by each seasonal influenza vaccination are few, the authors suggested.

TCRdb fed the RT-PCR reads into MiXCR, producing one record per CDR3 protein. The profile shows some 500,000 distinct CDR3 sequences, over 10% of them singletons. This chain uses TRBV7-9 with TRBJ2-7, with 12 bases lining up with TRBD2. This receptor was identified in a man aged 50 or older who received an inactivated influenza vaccine. Sample: PBMCs from blood, taken roughly 48 days after vaccination. The CDR3 region has the DNA TGTGCCAGCAGCCTTCGACTAGCGGGAGTCCACGAGCAGTACTTC. Amino acid sequence: CASSLRLAGVHEQYF.